These 2 T cell receptor beta chains came from one sample sequenced in a study of blood T cell repertoires in COVID-19. Clones were read by immunoSEQ multiplex PCR, and TCRdb kept only the in-frame ones, dropping some. Of around 100,000 clones detected, 90% to 95% appear once; the ten largest clones hold approximately 2%. The specimen sequenced was peripheral blood. Source of these receptors: a man between 50 and 59 years old with active COVID-19.

This rearrangement joins TRBV28 to TRBJ1-4, with D maybe TRBD1 (6 bases). The CDR3 contains 15 residues. The germline V and J ends were trimmed by 5 bases and 8 bases, with 18 bases remaining between them. Germline-derived CDR1 and CDR2 are MDHEN and SYDVKM. CDR3 protein: CASSPAGAGREKLFF. As DNA, the CDR3 is TGTGCCAGCAGTCCCGCGGGGGCGGGGAGGGAAAAACTGTTTTTT.

The chain combines TRBV24-1 with TRBJ2-1; D perhaps matches TRBD2 (7 bases). This CDR3 spans 16 amino acids. In germline, CDR1 is KGHDR, CDR2 SFDVKD. V lost 1 base, J lost 8 bases, and 17 bases lay in between. The chain's CDR3 is CATSDFGGAGRDEQFF. As DNA, the CDR3 is TGTGCCACCAGTGATTTCGGGGGCGCAGGGAGGGATGAGCAGTTCTTC.